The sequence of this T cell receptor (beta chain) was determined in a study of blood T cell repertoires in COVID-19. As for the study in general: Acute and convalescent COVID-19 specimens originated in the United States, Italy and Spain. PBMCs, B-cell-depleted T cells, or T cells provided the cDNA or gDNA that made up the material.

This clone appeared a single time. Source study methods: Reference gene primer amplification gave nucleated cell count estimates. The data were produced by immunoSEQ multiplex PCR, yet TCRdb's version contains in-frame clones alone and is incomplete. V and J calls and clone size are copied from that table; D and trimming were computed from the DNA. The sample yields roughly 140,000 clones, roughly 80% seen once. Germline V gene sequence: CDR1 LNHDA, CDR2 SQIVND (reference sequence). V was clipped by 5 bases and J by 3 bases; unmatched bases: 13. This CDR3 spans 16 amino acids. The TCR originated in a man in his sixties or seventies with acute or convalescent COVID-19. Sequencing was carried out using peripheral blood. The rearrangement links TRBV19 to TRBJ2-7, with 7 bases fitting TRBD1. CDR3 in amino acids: CASSPDGSRGSYEQYF. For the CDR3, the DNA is TGTGCCAGTAGTCCAGATGGATCCAGGGGGAGCTACGAGCAGTACTTC.